A selection of T cell receptor beta chains follows, all from one sample in a study of cytomegalovirus exposure and HLA in healthy donors. TCRdb keeps only in-frame clones here, not all; method: immunoSEQ multiplex PCR. The sample lists a few hundred thousand clones, around 80% seen once, with 2.7% in the top ten. The sample consisted of PBMCs. The receptors derive from a woman aged 60-75 years in good health and CMV-seropositive. The CDR3 runs from the conserved cysteine through the conserved F or W. A D gene is named only where the DNA matches it firmly. The size of a clone is reported for some rows only, either as once, few or many, or as a class for expanded clones.

D,size,J,V,CDR3,DNA
.,.,TRBJ2-5,TRBV15,CATSRGALTTQETQYF,TGTGCCACCAGCAGAGGGGCGCTGACGACACAAGAGACCCAGTACTTC
.,.,TRBJ1-1,TRBV9,CASSVRSVNTEAFF,TGTGCCAGCAGCGTAAGATCAGTGAACACTGAAGCTTTCTTT
.,.,TRBJ2-5,TRBV9,CASSVGLLGGGGGTQYF,TGTGCCAGCAGCGTAGGACTTCTAGGGGGGGGTGGGGGGACCCAGTACTTC
.,.,TRBJ1-1,TRBV6-1,CASSDLAGRTEAFF,TGTGCCAGCAGCGACCTCGCAGGTCGCACTGAAGCTTTCTTT
.,few,TRBJ2-2,TRBV30,CAWSRSRGGELFF,TGTGCCTGGTCTAGGTCGAGAGGCGGGGAGCTGTTTTTT
.,.,TRBJ1-6,TRBV7-9,CSSSPPGGYNSPLHF,TGTTCCAGCAGCCCCCCGGGGGGGTATAATTCACCCCTCCACTTT
TRBD2,.,TRBJ2-1,TRBV5-4,CASSLDGGRAVGEQFF,TGTGCCAGCAGCTTGGATGGCGGGAGGGCCGTGGGGGAGCAGTTCTTC
TRBD1,few,TRBJ1-1,TRBV19,CASSSGQGAGTEAFF,TGTGCCAGTAGTAGCGGACAGGGGGCAGGAACTGAAGCTTTCTTT
TRBD1,.,TRBJ1-3,TRBV6-5,CASSPTGAGNTIYF,TGTGCCAGCAGCCCGACAGGGGCTGGAAACACCATATATTTT
TRBD1,.,TRBJ2-4,TRBV28,CASNPAPGQHHKNIQYF,TGTGCCAGCAACCCCGCCCCGGGACAGCACCACAAAAACATTCAGTACTTC
TRBD2,once,TRBJ2-3,TRBV29-1,CSVVGREGRTDTQYF,TGCAGCGTTGTGGGGAGGGAGGGCCGCACAGATACGCAGTATTTT
.,.,TRBJ1-2,TRBV28,CASTRGGEERNYGYTF,TGTGCCAGCACCAGAGGAGGCGAGGAGAGGAACTATGGCTACACCTTC
.,.,TRBJ2-3,TRBV18,CASSPTLGSGAEISDTQYF,TGTGCCAGCTCACCTACCCTTGGTTCGGGAGCGGAGATCTCAGATACGCAGTATTTT
.,.,TRBJ1-6,TRBV10-3,CAINEGESPLHF,TGTGCCATCAACGAGGGGGAGTCACCCCTCCACTTT
TRBD1,.,TRBJ1-2,TRBV6-1,CASSDTGGLLLTNYGYTF,TGTGCCAGCAGTGACACAGGGGGCTTACTTCTGACTAACTATGGCTACACCTTC
.,.,TRBJ2-3,TRBV4-3,CASSHTHGVTDTQYF,TGCGCCAGCAGCCACACTCACGGGGTCACAGATACGCAGTATTTT
.,.,TRBJ2-3,TRBV11-2,CASSLVSVLTDTQYF,TGTGCCAGCAGCCTAGTTAGCGTCCTCACAGATACGCAGTATTTT
TRBD2,few,TRBJ2-1,TRBV5-1,CASSAGLAGAFDEQFF,TGCGCCAGCAGCGCGGGACTAGCGGGAGCATTTGATGAGCAGTTCTTC
.,.,TRBJ1-1,TRBV30,CAWSAPSTAFF,TGTGCCTGGAGTGCCCCGAGTACAGCTTTCTTT
.,.,TRBJ1-3,TRBV6-6,CASMSRAGNTIYF,TGTGCCAGCATGAGCAGGGCTGGAAACACCATATATTTT
.,.,TRBJ1-1,TRBV5-8,CASSSTGNTEAFF,TGTGCCAGCAGCTCGACGGGGAACACTGAAGCTTTCTTT
TRBD1,.,TRBJ2-5,TRBV7-2,CASSRAHTGGETQYF,TGTGCCAGCAGCAGAGCCCATACAGGGGGAGAGACCCAGTACTTC
.,.,TRBJ1-3,TRBV2,CASSPNEPTSGNTIYF,TGTGCCAGCAGTCCCAATGAGCCAACCTCTGGAAACACCATATATTTT
TRBD2,.,TRBJ2-1,TRBV18,CASSGLASGSYNEQFF,TGTGCCAGCTCAGGCTTGGCTAGCGGGTCCTACAATGAGCAGTTCTTC
TRBD1,once,TRBJ1-2,TRBV7-3,CASSSQGQLTYGYTF,TGTGCCAGCAGCTCTCAGGGACAGCTAACTTATGGCTACACCTTC
.,.,TRBJ1-1,TRBV7-9,CASSLITEAFF,TGTGCCAGCAGCCTTATCACTGAAGCTTTCTTT
.,.,TRBJ2-3,TRBV5-6,CASSFYAKVSTDTQYF,TGTGCCAGCAGCTTTTACGCTAAAGTTAGCACAGATACGCAGTATTTT
TRBD1,.,TRBJ1-2,TRBV27,CASRFTGEENYGYTF,TGTGCCAGCAGATTCACAGGGGAGGAAAACTATGGCTACACCTTC
TRBD1,.,TRBJ1-4,TRBV15,CATSRDLGTGLEKLFF,TGTGCCACCAGCAGAGATCTGGGGACAGGGCTCGAAAAACTGTTTTTT
.,.,TRBJ1-2,TRBV5-1,CASSLSDRPEIVGYTF,TGCGCCAGCAGCTTGAGCGACAGGCCGGAGATCGTTGGCTACACCTTC
TRBD1,.,TRBJ2-7,TRBV5-1,CASSLGAWTGGYEQYF,TGCGCCAGCAGCTTGGGGGCCTGGACAGGGGGCTACGAGCAGTACTTC
.,.,TRBJ2-5,TRBV7-2,CASSLQGRETQYF,TGTGCCAGCAGCTTGCAGGGGCGTGAGACCCAGTACTTC
.,.,TRBJ1-6,TRBV6-6,CASSPPGANSPLHF,TGTGCCAGCAGCCCCCCAGGGGCCAATTCACCCCTCCACTTT
TRBD2,.,TRBJ2-2,TRBV29-1,CSVLRTSGRAVGELFF,TGCAGCGTCCTTCGGACTAGCGGGAGGGCTGTCGGGGAGCTGTTTTTT
.,.,TRBJ2-7,TRBV19,CASSSLGLAYEQYF,TGTGCCAGTAGTAGCCTGGGACTCGCCTACGAGCAGTACTTC
TRBD1,.,TRBJ2-2,TRBV2,CASSVGQGSGELFF,TGTGCCAGCAGTGTTGGACAGGGCAGCGGGGAGCTGTTTTTT
.,.,TRBJ1-1,TRBV29-1,CLGTLNTEAFF,TGCCTAGGAACCTTGAACACTGAAGCTTTCTTT
.,.,TRBJ2-3,TRBV5-4,CASSPTGGPTDTQYF,TGTGCCAGCAGCCCTACCGGGGGGCCCACAGATACGCAGTATTTT
.,.,TRBJ2-5,TRBV6-5,CASSYSSMETQYF,TGTGCCAGCAGTTACTCGTCAATGGAGACCCAGTACTTC
.,.,TRBJ1-3,TRBV7-2,CASSLGGGIGNTIYF,TGTGCCAGCAGCTTAGGAGGAGGGATCGGAAACACCATATATTTT
.,.,TRBJ2-1,TRBV28,CASTPLLGTFNEQFF,TGTGCCAGCACACCCCTCCTGGGGACTTTCAATGAGCAGTTCTTC
.,.,TRBJ2-7,TRBV7-9,CSSSPDTVDEQYF,TGTTCCAGCAGCCCTGACACAGTCGACGAGCAGTACTTC
.,once,TRBJ1-2,TRBV19,CASSISAGYYTF,TGTGCCAGTAGTATTTCCGCGGGTTACTACACCTTC
.,.,TRBJ2-1,TRBV29-1,CSAPPSGTAASYNEQFF,TGCAGCGCCCCACCAAGCGGTACAGCAGCCTCCTACAATGAGCAGTTCTTC
TRBD1,.,TRBJ2-5,TRBV2,CASSVDRGLFPETQYF,TGTGCCAGCAGTGTTGATAGGGGGCTGTTTCCAGAGACCCAGTACTTC
.,.,TRBJ1-2,TRBV27,CASSLRETGGYTF,TGTGCCAGCAGTTTAAGGGAAACAGGGGGCTACACCTTC
TRBD1,.,TRBJ2-4,TRBV30,CAWKGQGIYIQYF,TGTGCCTGGAAGGGACAGGGGATTTACATTCAGTACTTC
TRBD2,once,TRBJ2-1,TRBV10-3,CAISSSTSRSYNEQFF,TGTGCCATCAGTTCATCGACTAGCAGGTCCTACAATGAGCAGTTCTTC
.,few,TRBJ2-2,TRBV4-2,CASSQESGANTGELFF,TGTGCCAGCAGCCAAGAGTCGGGAGCGAACACCGGGGAGCTGTTTTTT
TRBD2,few,TRBJ2-7,TRBV5-4,CASSLTSGSHYEQYF,TGTGCCAGCAGCCTTACTAGCGGGTCGCACTACGAGCAGTACTTC
.,once,TRBJ2-7,TRBV5-1,CASSLDHEQYF,TGCGCCAGCAGCTTGGATCACGAGCAGTACTTC
TRBD1,.,TRBJ2-2,TRBV12-5,CASGLGTGWTGELFF,TGTGCTAGTGGCCTTGGGACAGGGTGGACCGGGGAGCTGTTTTTT
TRBD1,.,TRBJ1-5,TRBV18,CASSPGGQGAVGQPQHF,TGTGCCAGCTCACCGGGAGGACAGGGGGCGGTTGGACAGCCCCAGCATTTT
TRBD1,.,TRBJ2-7,TRBV5-4,CASSLGGQGGYEQYF,TGTGCCAGCAGCTTGGGGGGACAGGGGGGGTACGAGCAGTACTTC
TRBD2,once,TRBJ2-7,TRBV4-1,CASSPSGGSSYEQYF,TGCGCCAGCAGCCCCAGCGGGGGGAGCTCCTACGAGCAGTACTTC
.,.,TRBJ1-2,TRBV20-1,CSADKYYGYTF,TGCAGTGCTGACAAATACTATGGCTACACCTTC
.,once,TRBJ2-5,TRBV10-2,CASSRRETQYF,TGCGCCAGCAGTAGGAGAGAGACCCAGTACTTC
.,.,TRBJ2-3,TRBV10-3,CAISETGTPDTQYF,TGTGCCATCAGTGAAACCGGGACACCAGATACGCAGTATTTT